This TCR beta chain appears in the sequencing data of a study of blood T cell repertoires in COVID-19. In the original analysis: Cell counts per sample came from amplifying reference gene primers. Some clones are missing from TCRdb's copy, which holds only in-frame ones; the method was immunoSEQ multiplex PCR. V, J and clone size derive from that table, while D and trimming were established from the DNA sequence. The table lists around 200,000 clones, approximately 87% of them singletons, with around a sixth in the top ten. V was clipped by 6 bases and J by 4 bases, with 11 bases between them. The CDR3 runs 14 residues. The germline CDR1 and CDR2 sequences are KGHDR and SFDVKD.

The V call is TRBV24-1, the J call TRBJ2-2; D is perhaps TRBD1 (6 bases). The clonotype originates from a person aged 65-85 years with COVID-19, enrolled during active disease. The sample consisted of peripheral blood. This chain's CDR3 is CATSPRGGTGELFF. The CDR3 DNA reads TGTGCCACCAGTCCCAGGGGCGGCACCGGGGAGCTGTTTTTT.